Below, 24 T cell receptor beta chains from the same sample are listed, as sequenced in a study of blood T cell repertoires in COVID-19. Sequenced by immunoSEQ multiplex PCR; TCRdb stores in-frame clones only, minus some. The sample yields about 270,000 clones, approximately 87% seen once. The specimen was peripheral blood. These receptors were collected from a woman aged 25 to 45 with COVID-19, enrolled during active disease.

V usage is TRBV5-1 and J usage is TRBJ2-3, with 8 nucleotides matching TRBD2. CDR3 length: 18 residues. The germline V gene encodes CDR1 SGHRS and CDR2 YFSETQ. The J segment lost 6 bases and the V segment lost 5 bases, leaving 20 bases of the junction unmatched. The CDR3 region has the DNA TGCGCCAGCAGACCGCCCCGGGGGGCGCGGGGGGAATTGGATACGCAGTATTTT. Protein sequence: CASRPPRGARGELDTQYF.

V is TRBV10-3 and J is TRBJ1-6, with D perhaps TRBD1 (6 bases). Trimming took off 2 bases at V and 5 bases at J, with 7 bases between the two ends. Germline CDR1 and CDR2: ENHRY and SYGVKD. The CDR3 length is 14 residues. The CDR3 protein is CAISERTDNSPLHF. Written as DNA, the CDR3 is TGTGCCATCAGTGAGCGGACAGATAATTCACCCCTCCACTTT.

CDR3 loop: CASSSFLAGRVETQYF. The CDR3 DNA reads as TGTGCCAGCAGCTCTTTCCTAGCGGGGCGGGTAGAGACCCAGTACTTC. This chain joins TRBV7-8 and TRBJ2-5, with 9 bases identical to TRBD2. This CDR3 has 16 amino acids. The V gene end was trimmed by 4 bases and the J gene end by 4 bases; junction bases not matched to a gene: 10. Germline CDR1 reads SGHVS; CDR2 reads FQNEAQ.

The V gene is TRBV19, the J gene TRBJ2-7; 14 nucleotides line up with TRBD2. Germline V CDR1 and CDR2: LNHDA, SQIVND (reference sequence). CDR3 length equals 17 residues. The V gene end was trimmed by 4 bases and the J gene end by 0 bases; junction bases not matched to a gene: 5. In nucleotides, the CDR3 is TGTGCCAGTAGTAGCCCGGGACTAGCGGGGGTCTCCTACGAGCAGTACTTC. It encodes CASSSPGLAGVSYEQYF.

The V and J genes are TRBV7-2 and TRBJ2-2; D perhaps matches TRBD1 (6 bases). The CDR3 extends over 17 amino acids. V gave up 2 bases and J gave up 5 bases, with 18 bases separating them. CDR1 SGHTA and CDR2 FQGNSA come from the germline V gene. CDR3 sequence: CASSLRGTGLRTGELFF. CDR3 sequence (DNA): TGTGCCAGCAGCTTAAGGGGGACGGGCCTACGTACCGGGGAGCTGTTTTTT.

V gene TRBV6-5 combines with J gene TRBJ2-3; D might be TRBD1 (6 bases). This CDR3 has 13 amino acids. Germline values: CDR1 MNHEY, CDR2 SVGAGI. V was cut by 7 bases and J by 1 base, with 9 bases left in between. CDR3 nucleotides: TGTGCCAGCACAGGACAGCGCACAGATACGCAGTATTTT. Its protein product is CASTGQRTDTQYF.

V and J are TRBV6-5 and TRBJ1-1; TRBD1 matches 8 bases. With 5 bases clipped from V and 11 bases from J, the junction kept 7 bases outside the gene matches. Germline V CDR1 and CDR2: MNHEY, SVGAGI. This CDR3 comprises 12 residues. The CDR3 DNA sequence: TGTGCCAGCAGTCCGACCCAGGGGGCTGCTTTCTTT. Its protein is CASSPTQGAAFF.

The gene calls are TRBV29-1 and TRBJ1-1; D not certain. CDR3 size: 11 residues. V dropped 6 bases and J dropped 8 bases, with 13 bases sitting between them. Germline CDR1 reads SQVTM; CDR2 reads ANQGSEA. This CDR3 reads CSVEIAQEAFF. CDR3 coding DNA: TGCAGCGTGGAGATTGCTCAAGAAGCTTTCTTT.

The chain is built from TRBV19 and TRBJ1-1; no firm D call. The CDR3 loop spans 13 amino acids. V was trimmed by 7 bases and J by 3 bases, leaving 12 bases between them. CDR1 is LNHDA and CDR2 is SQIVND in the germline V gene (reference sequence). CDR3 protein: CASTERYDTEAFF. The DNA for the CDR3 is TGTGCCAGTACCGAGAGGTATGACACTGAAGCTTTCTTT.

This chain joins TRBV5-4 and TRBJ1-1; D is uncertain. CDR1 and CDR2 (germline): SGHNT, YYREEE (reference sequence). The CDR3 covers 15 residues. The V end was cut by 4 bases, the J end by 0 bases, with 13 bases between. The CDR3 DNA follows: TGTGCCAGCAGCCCTACGGGAGTCATGAACACTGAAGCTTTCTTT. Protein: CASSPTGVMNTEAFF. Looking up the rest from reference TRBV5-4 and TRBJ1-1 gives the full variable domain: ETGVTQSPTHLIKTRGQQVTLRCSSQSGHNTVSWYQQALGQGPQFIFQYYREEENGRGNFPPRFSGLQFPNYSSELNVNALELDDSALYLCASSPTGVMNTEAFFGQGTRLTVV.

The CDR3 DNA sequence: TGCGCCAGCAGCTCAGGGGGCGCCGAGCAGTACTTC. Translated, it gives CASSSGGAEQYF. The V gene is TRBV5-1, the J gene TRBJ2-7; 8 nucleotides align to TRBD1. Per germline, CDR1 SGHRS and CDR2 YFSETQ. The CDR3 length is 12 residues. V was pared by 3 bases and J by 6 bases, with 2 bases of the junction left unmatched.

This clone was detected once. The chain uses TRBV5-1 and TRBJ1-2; maybe TRBD1 (5 bases). The V end was cut by 4 bases, the J end by 7 bases, with 14 bases between. This CDR3 contains 13 residues. Germline V gene lookup returns CDR1 SGHRS and CDR2 YFSETQ. The CDR3 region has the DNA TGCGCCAGCAGCCCACCCGGGGGGGTTGGCTACACCTTC. Residues: CASSPPGGVGYTF.

J is TRBJ1-1 and V is TRBV2, with TRBD1 matching over 7 bases. The germline V gene encodes CDR1 SNHLY and CDR2 FYNNEI. With V trimmed by 1 base and J by 5 bases, 16 bases remained unmatched. The CDR3 loop spans 18 amino acids. The CDR3 protein is CASSEEGGWTGRGTEAFF. The DNA for the CDR3 is TGTGCCAGCAGTGAAGAGGGGGGATGGACAGGACGGGGAACTGAAGCTTTCTTT.

This clone was seen only once. The V gene is TRBV11-2, the J gene TRBJ2-5; 7 bases are a match to TRBD2. CDR3 length: 15 residues. Unmatched junction bases numbered 9, after V lost 4 bases and J lost 4 bases. The germline V gene has CDR1 SGHAT and CDR2 FQNNGV. The CDR3 nucleotides are TGTGCCAGCAGCTCGGCTGGACTAGTAGCAGAGACCCAGTACTTC. Protein product: CASSSAGLVAETQYF.

The gene calls are TRBV5-1 and TRBJ1-1; 8 bases align to TRBD1. The CDR3 consists of 18 residues. V lost 4 bases, J lost 5 bases, and 19 bases stayed unmatched. The germline gives CDR1 SGHRS, CDR2 YFSETQ. The CDR3 protein is CASSPGQDMLSARTEAFF. CDR3 nucleotide sequence: TGCGCCAGCAGCCCGGGACAGGACATGCTTAGTGCCAGGACTGAAGCTTTCTTT.

This chain links TRBV7-2 with TRBJ1-5, with 7 nucleotides matching TRBD1. This CDR3 has 15 residues. Trimming took 2 bases from V and 3 from J; bases not matched to a gene: 4. CDR1 is SGHTA, CDR2 FQGNSA, per germline. CDR3 nucleotide sequence: TGTGCCAGCAGCTTATTTGGACAGGACAATCAGCCCCAGCATTTT. It is translated as CASSLFGQDNQPQHF.

The chain employs TRBV19 and TRBJ1-2; D is perhaps TRBD1 (6 bases). The CDR3 is 14 residues long. The germline gives CDR1 LNHDA, CDR2 SQIVND (reference sequence). V lost 6 bases, J lost 4 bases, and 15 bases lay in between. Here the CDR3 reads CASRFPGDRYGYTF. In nucleotides, the CDR3 is TGTGCCAGTAGATTTCCAGGGGACCGCTATGGCTACACCTTC. The entire variable domain, with the rest obtained from reference TRBV19 and TRBJ1-2, is as follows: DGGITQSPKYLFRKEGQNVTLSCEQNLNHDAMYWYRQDPGQGLRLIYYSQIVNDFQKGDIAEGYSVSREKKESFPLTVTSAQKNPTAFYLCASRFPGDRYGYTFGSGTRLTVV.

V and J are TRBV18 and TRBJ2-3, with 7 bases matching TRBD1. V shed 2 bases, J shed 6 bases, and the junction held 8 bases outside the gene matches. The CDR3 runs 15 residues. The V gene's germline CDR1 is KGHSH and CDR2 LQKENI. The CDR3 DNA is TGTGCCAGCTCACCATCACAGGGGTTGTACGATACGCAGTATTTT. Translation gives CASSPSQGLYDTQYF.

J is TRBJ2-7 and V is TRBV7-9, with a possible D match to TRBD1 (6 bases). Germline V gene data show CDR1 as SEHNR and CDR2 as FQNEAQ (reference sequence). The CDR3 is 14 residues long. V was cut by 7 bases and J by 2 bases, with 15 bases left in between. The DNA of the CDR3 is TGTGCCAGCACCCTGGGGGCGACCACCTACGAGCAGTACTTC. It specifies CASTLGATTYEQYF.

The V call is TRBV29-1, the J call TRBJ2-7; maybe TRBD2 (6 bases). V gave up 6 bases and J gave up 5 bases, with 14 bases separating them. Germline values: CDR1 SQVTM, CDR2 ANQGSEA. This CDR3 is 12 amino acids long. The CDR3 is CSVSEGRDEQYF. CDR3 sequence (DNA): TGCAGCGTGTCGGAGGGCAGGGACGAGCAGTACTTC.

This clone was detected once. The rearrangement uses TRBV7-2 and TRBJ2-3; 9 bases agree with TRBD2. CDR3 length: 16 amino acids. The junction had 9 bases not matched to a gene; V was cut back by 5 bases and J by 3 bases. Germline CDR1 SGHTA, CDR2 FQGNSA. Here the CDR3 DNA reads TGTGCCAGCAGCCAAAGACTAGCGGTGAGGACAGATACGCAGTATTTT. Its translation is CASSQRLAVRTDTQYF.

V gene TRBV30 combines with J gene TRBJ2-5; TRBD2 matches at 12 bases. The germline V gene encodes CDR1 GTSNPN and CDR2 SVGIG (reference sequence). CDR3 length: 14 amino acids. Trimming removed 4 bases from V and 5 bases from J; junction bases left unmatched: 5. This chain's CDR3 is CAWITSGGWETQYF. The CDR3 DNA follows: TGTGCCTGGATTACTAGCGGGGGGTGGGAGACCCAGTACTTC.

The chain combines TRBV7-8 with TRBJ1-1, with 8 bases fitting TRBD1. V dropped 3 bases and J dropped 2; count of bases not matched to a gene: 14. Germline V CDR1 and CDR2: SGHVS, FQNEAQ. The CDR3 sequence is 18 residues long. CDR3 nucleotide sequence: TGTGCCAGCAGCTTTCCCACAGGGGGGACTCGTCTCAACACTGAAGCTTTCTTT. Translated, it gives CASSFPTGGTRLNTEAFF.

The genes are TRBV10-3 and TRBJ2-1, with TRBD1 matching 8 bases. Trimming took 2 bases from V and 2 from J; bases not matched to a gene: 11. The CDR3 runs 18 residues. Germline CDR1 ENHRY, CDR2 SYGVKD. The CDR3 nucleotides read TGTGCCATCAGTGAGGGTACTAGCAGGGGGCTCGCCTACAATGAGCAGTTCTTC. It codes for CAISEGTSRGLAYNEQFF.